This T cell receptor (beta chain) was captured by sequencing in a study of shared clonotypes between healthy human individuals. Overall study: The donor group consisted of a couple of women and three men, aged 18 to 49.

The V end was cut by 4 bases, the J end by 2 bases, with 14 bases between. The V gene's germline CDR1 is SGHRS and CDR2 YFSETQ. The CDR3 is made up of 15 amino acids. Worth noting for this clone: The antigen is undetermined.

General study points: About 5% was the fraction of naive CD4 clonotypes found shared across a handful of donors.

TCRdb's copy holds only in-frame clones and misses some; the assay was immunoSEQ multiplex PCR. The sample yields approximately 350,000 clones, about 96% seen once. This chain uses TRBV5-1 with TRBJ2-3; D is unclear. Material for sequencing was memory CD8+ T cells sorted from blood. Subset reported: CD45RO+ cells pooled with CCR7-negative TemRA cells. The origin of this receptor is a man aged 25-40 years in good health. In DNA, the CDR3 is TGCGCCAGCAGCCCCCTGGGCGGATACACAGATACGCAGTATTTT. The encoded protein is CASSPLGGYTDTQYF.